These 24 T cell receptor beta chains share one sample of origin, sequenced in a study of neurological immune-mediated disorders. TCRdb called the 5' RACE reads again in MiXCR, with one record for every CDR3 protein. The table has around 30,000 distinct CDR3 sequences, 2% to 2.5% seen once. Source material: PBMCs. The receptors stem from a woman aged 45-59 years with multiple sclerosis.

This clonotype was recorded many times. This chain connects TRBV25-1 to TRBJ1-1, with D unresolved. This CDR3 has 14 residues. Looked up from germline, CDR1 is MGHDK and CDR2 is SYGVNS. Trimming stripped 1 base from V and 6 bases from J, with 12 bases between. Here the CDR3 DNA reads TGTGCCAGCAGTGAATCCACTACCCGGTCTGAAGCTTTCTTT. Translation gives CASSESTTRSEAFF.

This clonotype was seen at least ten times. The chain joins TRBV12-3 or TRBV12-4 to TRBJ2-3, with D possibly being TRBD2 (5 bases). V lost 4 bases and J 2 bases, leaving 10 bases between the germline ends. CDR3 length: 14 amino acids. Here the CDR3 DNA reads TGTGCCAGCAGTTACTTGAGGGACACAGATACGCAGTATTTT. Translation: CASSYLRDTDTQYF.

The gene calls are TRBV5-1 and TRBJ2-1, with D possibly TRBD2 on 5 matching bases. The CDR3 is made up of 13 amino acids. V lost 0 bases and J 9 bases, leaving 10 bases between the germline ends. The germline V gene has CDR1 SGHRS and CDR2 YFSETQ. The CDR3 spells CASSLGPEGEQFF. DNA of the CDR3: TGCGCCAGCAGCTTGGGACCCGAGGGTGAGCAGTTCTTC. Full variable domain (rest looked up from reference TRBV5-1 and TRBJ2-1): KAGVTQTPRYLIKTRGQQVTLSCSPISGHRSVSWYQQTPGQGLQFLFEYFSETQRNKGNFPGRFSGRQFSNSRSEMNVSTLELGDSALYLCASSLGPEGEQFFGPGTRLTVL.

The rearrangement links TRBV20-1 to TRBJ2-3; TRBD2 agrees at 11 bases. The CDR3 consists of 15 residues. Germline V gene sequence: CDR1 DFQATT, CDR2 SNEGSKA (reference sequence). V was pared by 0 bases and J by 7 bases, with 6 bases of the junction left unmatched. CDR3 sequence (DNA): TGCAGTGCTAGAGATGTAGCGGGAGGGCAAAATACGCAGTATTTT. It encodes CSARDVAGGQNTQYF.

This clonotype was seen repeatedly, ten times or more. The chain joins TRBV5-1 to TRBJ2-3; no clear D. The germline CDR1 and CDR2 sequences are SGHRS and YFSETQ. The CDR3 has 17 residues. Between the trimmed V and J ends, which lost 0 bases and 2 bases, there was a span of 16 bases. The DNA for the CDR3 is TGCGCCAGCAGCTTGGTGTCAGGAGTTCCCTACACAGATACGCAGTATTTT. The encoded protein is CASSLVSGVPYTDTQYF.

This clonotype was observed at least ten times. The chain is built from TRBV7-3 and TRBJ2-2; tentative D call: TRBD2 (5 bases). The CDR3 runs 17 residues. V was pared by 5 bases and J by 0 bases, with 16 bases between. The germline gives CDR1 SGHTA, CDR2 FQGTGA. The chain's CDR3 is CASSPPGGLPNTGELFF. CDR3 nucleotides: TGTGCCAGCAGCCCACCCGGAGGACTGCCGAACACCGGGGAGCTGTTTTTT.

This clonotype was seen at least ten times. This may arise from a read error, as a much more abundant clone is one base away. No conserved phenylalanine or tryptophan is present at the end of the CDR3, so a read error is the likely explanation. The CDR3 reads CASSLAAYGYTC. CDR3 coding DNA: TGTGCCAGCAGCTTAGCCGCTTATGGCTACACCTGC. V and J are TRBV7-9 and TRBJ1-2, with unresolved D. The CDR3 runs 12 residues. Germline CDR1 is SEHNR and CDR2 is FQNEAQ (reference sequence). V lost 0 bases and J 5 bases, leaving 4 bases between the germline ends.

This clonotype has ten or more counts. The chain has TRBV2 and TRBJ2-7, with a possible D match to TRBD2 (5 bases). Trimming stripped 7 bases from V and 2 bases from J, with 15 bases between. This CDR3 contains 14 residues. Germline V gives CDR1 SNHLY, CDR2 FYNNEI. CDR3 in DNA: TGTGCCAGCAATCCGGACGGGGTACCCTACGAGCAGTACTTC. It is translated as CASNPDGVPYEQYF.

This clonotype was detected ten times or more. The CDR3 reads CSAPLGGEFQYF. Here the CDR3 DNA reads TGCAGTGCCCCTCTAGGGGGGGAATTCCAGTACTTC. The chain is built from TRBV20-1 and TRBJ2-5; possibly TRBD2 for D (7 bases). The CDR3 runs to 12 residues. CDR1 is DFQATT and CDR2 is SNEGSKA in the germline V gene (reference sequence). Trimming stripped 6 bases from V and 10 bases from J, with 18 bases between.

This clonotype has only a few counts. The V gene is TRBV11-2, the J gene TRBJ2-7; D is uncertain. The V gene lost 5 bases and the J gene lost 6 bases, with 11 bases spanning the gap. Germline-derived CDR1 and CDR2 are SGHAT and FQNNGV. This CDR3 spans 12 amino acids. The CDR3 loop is CASSPRVVEQYF. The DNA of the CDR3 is TGTGCCAGCAGCCCCCGTGTTGTCGAGCAGTACTTC.

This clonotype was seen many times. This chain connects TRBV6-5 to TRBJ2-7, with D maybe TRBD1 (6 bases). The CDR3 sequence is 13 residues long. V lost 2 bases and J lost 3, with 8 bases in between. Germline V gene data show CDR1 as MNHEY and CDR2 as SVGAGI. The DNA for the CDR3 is TGTGCCAGCAGTTACGACAGGCTCTACGAGCAGTACTTC. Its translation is CASSYDRLYEQYF.

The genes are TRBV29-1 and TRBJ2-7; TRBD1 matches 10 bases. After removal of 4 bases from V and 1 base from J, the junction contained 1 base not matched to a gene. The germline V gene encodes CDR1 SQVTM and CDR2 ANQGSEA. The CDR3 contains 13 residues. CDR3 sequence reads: CSVGGQGSYEQYF. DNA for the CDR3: TGCAGCGTTGGGGGACAGGGGTCCTACGAGCAGTACTTC.

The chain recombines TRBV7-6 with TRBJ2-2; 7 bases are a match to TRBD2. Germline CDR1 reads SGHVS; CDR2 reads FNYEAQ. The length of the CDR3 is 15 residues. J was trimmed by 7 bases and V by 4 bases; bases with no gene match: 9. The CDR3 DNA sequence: TGTGCCAGCAGCTCGAGCGGGATCAAGGTCGGGGAGCTGTTTTTT. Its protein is CASSSSGIKVGELFF. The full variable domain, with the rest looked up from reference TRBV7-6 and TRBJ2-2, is GAGVSQSPRYKVTKRGQDVALRCDPISGHVSLYWYRQALGQGPEFLTYFNYEAQQDKSGLPNDRFSAERPEGSISTLTIQRTEQRDSAMYRCASSSSGIKVGELFFGEGSRLTVL.

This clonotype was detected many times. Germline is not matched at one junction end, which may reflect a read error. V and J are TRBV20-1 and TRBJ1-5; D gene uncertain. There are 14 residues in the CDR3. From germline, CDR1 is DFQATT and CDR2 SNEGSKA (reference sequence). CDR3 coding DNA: TGCAGTGCTAGAGCCGGAAATGGGAATCAGCCCCAGAATTTT. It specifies CSARAGNGNQPQNF.

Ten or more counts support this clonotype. DNA of the CDR3: TGCGCCAGCAGGCCCGATCCCTTCGGTAGTCGGAGTGAAAAACTGTTTTTT. It specifies CASRPDPFGSRSEKLFF. The gene calls are TRBV5-1 and TRBJ1-4; D not resolved. The CDR3 covers 17 residues. Germline loops: CDR1 SGHRS, CDR2 YFSETQ. V was clipped by 5 bases and J by 7 bases, with 24 bases between them.

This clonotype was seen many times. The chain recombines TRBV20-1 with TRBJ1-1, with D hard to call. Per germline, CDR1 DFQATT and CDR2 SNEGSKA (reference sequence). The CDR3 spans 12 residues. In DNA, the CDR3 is TGCAGAGGAGGTGTCGTAAGCACTGAAGCTTTCTTT. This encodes CRGGVVSTEAFF.

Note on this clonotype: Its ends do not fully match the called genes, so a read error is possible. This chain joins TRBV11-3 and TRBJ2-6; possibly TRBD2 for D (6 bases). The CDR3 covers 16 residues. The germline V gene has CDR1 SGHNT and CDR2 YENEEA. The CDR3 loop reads CASSDRETSWANVLTF. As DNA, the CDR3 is TGTGCCAGCAGCGACCGGGAGACCTCTTGGGCCAACGTCCTGACTTTC.

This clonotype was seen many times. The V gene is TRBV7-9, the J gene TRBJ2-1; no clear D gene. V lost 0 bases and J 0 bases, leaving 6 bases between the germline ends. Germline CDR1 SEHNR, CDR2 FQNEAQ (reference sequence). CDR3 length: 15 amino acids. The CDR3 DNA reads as TGTGCCAGCAGCTTAGCCGGGCTCTCCTACAATGAGCAGTTCTTC. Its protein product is CASSLAGLSYNEQFF.

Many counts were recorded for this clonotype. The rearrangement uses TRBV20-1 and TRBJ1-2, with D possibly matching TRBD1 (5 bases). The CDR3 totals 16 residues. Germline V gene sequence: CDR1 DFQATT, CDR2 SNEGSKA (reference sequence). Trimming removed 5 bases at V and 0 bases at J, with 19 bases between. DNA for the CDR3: TGCAGTGCTGACCGGGACTTCAGCTTCTCTAACTATGGCTACACCTTC. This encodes CSADRDFSFSNYGYTF.

CDR3: CATSGTKNEKLFF. The CDR3, as DNA: TGTGCCACCTCGGGGACAAAAAATGAAAAACTGTTTTTT. V and J are TRBV15 and TRBJ1-4, with D maybe TRBD1 (6 bases). The ends were cut back, 8 bases at V and 5 bases at J, with 12 bases in the middle. The germline gives CDR1 LNHNV, CDR2 YYDKDF (reference sequence). The CDR3 consists of 13 residues.

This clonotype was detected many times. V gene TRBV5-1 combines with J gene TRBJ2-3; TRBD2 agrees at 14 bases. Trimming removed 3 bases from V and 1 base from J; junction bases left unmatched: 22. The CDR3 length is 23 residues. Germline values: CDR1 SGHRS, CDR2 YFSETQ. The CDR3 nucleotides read TGCGCCAGCAGCTCGCAACCTTCCGGGACTAGCGGGAGTACCCGCAGTGGCACAGATACGCAGTATTTT. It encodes CASSSQPSGTSGSTRSGTDTQYF.

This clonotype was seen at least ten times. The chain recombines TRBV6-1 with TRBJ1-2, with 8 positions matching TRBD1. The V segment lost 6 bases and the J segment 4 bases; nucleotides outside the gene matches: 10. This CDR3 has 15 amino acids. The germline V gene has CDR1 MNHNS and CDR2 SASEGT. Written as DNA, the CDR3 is TGTGCCAGCAGCCTTCGGGGGGGACAGGTCTATGGCTACACCTTC. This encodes CASSLRGGQVYGYTF.

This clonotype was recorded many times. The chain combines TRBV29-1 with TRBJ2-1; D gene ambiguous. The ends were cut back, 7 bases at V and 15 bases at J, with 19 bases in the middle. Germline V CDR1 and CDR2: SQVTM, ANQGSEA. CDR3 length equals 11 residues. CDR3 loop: CSAQQAVSAFF. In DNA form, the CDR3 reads TGCAGCGCCCAGCAGGCAGTGTCGGCGTTCTTC.

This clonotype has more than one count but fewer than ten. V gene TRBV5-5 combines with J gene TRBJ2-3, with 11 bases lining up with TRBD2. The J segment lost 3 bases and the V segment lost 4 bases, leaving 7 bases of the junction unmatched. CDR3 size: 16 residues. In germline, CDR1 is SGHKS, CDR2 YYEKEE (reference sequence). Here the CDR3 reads CASSARLAGSTDTQYF. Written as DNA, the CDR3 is TGTGCCAGCAGCGCCCGACTAGCGGGAAGTACAGATACGCAGTATTTT.